Each of the 18 T cell receptor beta chains below was sequenced from the same sample in a study of T-cell memory formation after mild COVID-19. MiXCR was run by TCRdb on the 5' RACE reads, yielding one entry per CDR3 protein. The table records more than 350,000 distinct CDR3 sequences, about a sixth of them present only once. The sample taken for sequencing was PBMCs or a T cell subset sorted from them (not recorded which). The receptors originated from a man aged 18-30 years who had mild COVID-19 (a few samples of this study predate the infection). Cell type and time point are not known.

This clonotype showed up just a few times. This chain uses TRBV12-3 or TRBV12-4 with TRBJ1-2, with a possible D match to TRBD1 (6 bases). The CDR3 is made up of 13 amino acids. V dropped 3 bases and J dropped 3 bases, with 8 bases sitting between them. Here the CDR3 DNA reads TGTGCCAGCAGTTTCAGGGGTCACTATGGCTACACCTTC. Amino acid sequence: CASSFRGHYGYTF.

This clonotype showed up just a few times. The J gene is TRBJ1-2, the V gene TRBV7-9; the D gene is possibly TRBD1 (5 bases). CDR3 length equals 13 residues. Trimming took 5 bases from V and 1 from J, leaving 8 bases between them. Per the germline V gene, CDR1 is SEHNR and CDR2 is FQNEAQ (reference sequence). The CDR3 protein is CASSRQINYGYTF. In DNA, the CDR3 is TGTGCCAGCAGCCGACAGATTAACTATGGCTACACCTTC.

The V call is TRBV12-3 or TRBV12-4, the J call TRBJ2-5; 14 bases fit TRBD2. The trim removed 0 bases at V and 5 bases at J, leaving 8 bases unmatched. The CDR3 consists of 18 residues. CDR3 region: CASSLAKGLAGGGETQYF. The CDR3 region has the DNA TGTGCCAGCAGTTTAGCGAAAGGACTAGCGGGGGGTGGTGAGACCCAGTACTTC.

Many counts were recorded for this clonotype. The V and J genes are TRBV28 and TRBJ2-2; no clear D. V lost 5 bases and J lost 2, with 9 bases in between. The germline gives CDR1 MDHEN, CDR2 SYDVKM. CDR3 size: 14 residues. As DNA, the CDR3 is TGTGCCAGCAGTCTGACCCATAACACCGGGGAGCTGTTTTTT. This codes for CASSLTHNTGELFF.

This clonotype was seen a handful of times. This chain connects TRBV6-2 or TRBV6-3 to TRBJ2-2; D is possibly TRBD1 (5 bases). CDR1 is MNHEY, CDR2 SVGEGT, per germline. The V and J ends lost 6 bases and 6 bases respectively, with 11 bases between them. The CDR3 is made up of 13 amino acids. CDR3 sequence (DNA): TGTGCCAGCAGCCCCCCCAGGGCCGGGGAGCTGTTTTTT. This translates into CASSPPRAGELFF.

This clonotype was observed at least ten times. The chain uses TRBV20-1 and TRBJ2-5; no firm D call. Trimming took off 2 bases at V and 5 bases at J, with 9 bases between the two ends. The CDR3 has 12 amino acids. CDR1 DFQATT and CDR2 SNEGSKA come from the germline V gene (reference sequence). The CDR3 sequence: CSARLVSETQYF. CDR3 sequence (DNA): TGCAGTGCTAGACTAGTTTCGGAGACCCAGTACTTC.

This clonotype was observed a handful of times. The rearrangement links TRBV6-1 to TRBJ2-2; possibly TRBD2 for D (7 bases). Germline CDR1 reads MNHNS; CDR2 reads SASEGT. V lost 2 bases and J 6 bases, leaving 16 bases between the germline ends. The CDR3 spans 16 residues. CDR3 sequence (DNA): TGTGCCAGCAGTGAAATGGTGGGGGGGCCAGCCGGGGAGCTGTTTTTT. Protein product: CASSEMVGGPAGELFF.

This chain links TRBV2 with TRBJ2-3; 7 positions match TRBD1. The germline V gene encodes CDR1 SNHLY and CDR2 FYNNEI. The V gene end was trimmed by 1 base and the J gene end by 0 bases; junction bases not matched to a gene: 1. There are 15 residues in the CDR3. This CDR3 reads CASSEEGASTDTQYF. CDR3 sequence (DNA): TGTGCCAGCAGTGAAGAGGGGGCGAGCACAGATACGCAGTATTTT.

The V call is TRBV6-1, the J call TRBJ1-2, with TRBD1 as a possible D gene (6 bases). Trimming stripped 2 bases from V and 1 base from J, with 11 bases between. Looked up from germline, CDR1 is MNHNS and CDR2 is SASEGT. The CDR3 runs to 15 residues. The CDR3 sequence is CASSEIWGLNYGYTF. In DNA form, the CDR3 reads TGTGCCAGCAGTGAAATCTGGGGGCTTAACTATGGCTACACCTTC.

This chain connects TRBV9 to TRBJ1-5; TRBD1 aligns across 8 bases. This CDR3 has 15 residues. The J segment lost 4 bases and the V segment lost 3 bases, leaving 6 bases of the junction unmatched. Looked up from germline, CDR1 is SGDLS and CDR2 is YYNGEE. The CDR3: CASSGTGRENQPQHF. CDR3 DNA sequence: TGTGCCAGCAGCGGGACAGGGAGGGAAAATCAGCCCCAGCATTTT.

This clonotype was found many times. The chain joins TRBV3-1 to TRBJ1-6; D gene uncertain. V lost 3 bases, J lost 3 bases, and 6 bases lay in between. The CDR3 has 14 amino acids. Looked up from germline, CDR1 is LGHDT and CDR2 is YNNKEL (reference sequence). The CDR3 protein is CASSHAGYNSPLHF. DNA for the CDR3: TGTGCCAGCAGCCATGCGGGCTATAATTCACCCCTCCACTTT.

The V call is TRBV4-1, the J call TRBJ1-6; D is unresolved. Trimming stripped 4 bases from V and 7 bases from J, with 20 bases between. The CDR3 has 17 residues. Looked up from germline, CDR1 is MGHRA and CDR2 is YSYEKL. This chain's CDR3 is CASSPRSGNSPNSPLHF. CDR3 nucleotides: TGCGCCAGCAGCCCGAGGTCCGGGAATTCTCCGAATTCACCCCTCCACTTT.

This clonotype was observed a few times. The genes are TRBV4-2 and TRBJ2-3, with 11 bases matching TRBD2. The trim removed 0 bases at V and 6 bases at J, leaving 11 bases unmatched. Germline CDR1 reads LGHNA; CDR2 reads YNFKEQ. This CDR3 region has 18 residues. In DNA, the CDR3 is TGTGCCAGCAGCCAAGATTGGGGACTAGCGGAACGAGGGGATACGCAGTATTTT. This translates into CASSQDWGLAERGDTQYF.

The chain couples TRBV5-1 to TRBJ2-1; D is uncertain. Germline-derived CDR1 and CDR2 are SGHRS and YFSETQ. V lost 4 bases and J 8 bases, leaving 13 bases between the germline ends. This CDR3 contains 13 residues. The CDR3: CASSPPLVHEQFF. CDR3 DNA: TGCGCCAGCAGCCCCCCATTAGTACATGAGCAGTTCTTC.

V usage is TRBV7-7 and J usage is TRBJ2-5; D is perhaps TRBD1 (6 bases). The length of the CDR3 is 13 residues. Per germline, CDR1 SSHAT and CDR2 FNYEAQ (reference sequence). V lost 3 bases to trimming and J lost 3 bases, with 8 bases between them. The CDR3 protein is CASSFGQKETQYF. The DNA for the CDR3 is TGTGCCAGCAGCTTCGGACAGAAAGAGACCCAGTACTTC.

The J gene is TRBJ1-2, the V gene TRBV25-1, with D possibly TRBD1 on 5 matching bases. Trimming pared 1 base from V and 4 bases from J, leaving 10 bases between. The CDR3 sequence is 14 residues long. Germline CDR1 reads MGHDK; CDR2 reads SYGVNS. The CDR3 coding sequence is TGTGCCAGCAGTGAATTAGGGGCAGGCTATGGCTACACCTTC. Translation: CASSELGAGYGYTF.

This sequence joins TRBV30 and TRBJ1-1; tentative D call: TRBD1 (5 bases). This CDR3 is 14 amino acids long. Germline loops: CDR1 GTSNPN, CDR2 SVGIG (reference sequence). Trimming left V 3 bases short and J 3 bases short, with 14 bases between. The DNA for the CDR3 is TGTGCCTGGAGCGACTCAGGGAAGGACACTGAAGCTTTCTTT. This sequence encodes CAWSDSGKDTEAFF.

This clonotype was picked up many times. This sequence joins TRBV7-2 and TRBJ2-1; 7 bases fit TRBD2. The germline V gene has CDR1 SGHTA and CDR2 FQGNSA. Trimming at V came to 5 bases and at J to 8 bases, leaving 6 bases not matched to a gene. The CDR3 runs 13 residues. The CDR3 nucleotides read TGTGCCAGCAGCACAAGCGGGGTCTATGAGCAGTTCTTC. Residues: CASSTSGVYEQFF.